This T cell receptor beta chain comes out of a study of blood T cell repertoires in COVID-19. This clone was counted between two and nine times. The study drew participants aged roughly 18 to 89 years from around 24 US areas. Profiled with immunoSEQ multiplex PCR; TCRdb holds only in-frame clones, not every one. The data contain about 130,000 clones, approximately 80% of them singletons. The germline gives CDR1 SGHVS, CDR2 FQNEAQ. The CDR3 has 16 residues. Trimming cost V 2 bases and J 6 bases; bases outside gene matches: 8. The specimen sequenced was PBMCs or T cells enriched from blood (not recorded which). The chain recombines TRBV7-8 with TRBJ2-3; the match to TRBD2 covers 10 bases. This TCR came from a man in his forties or fifties who had recovered from COVID-19. In nucleotides, the CDR3 is TGTGCCAGCAGCTTATTACCTAGCGGGGGATCTGATACGCAGTATTTT. This encodes CASSLLPSGGSDTQYF.